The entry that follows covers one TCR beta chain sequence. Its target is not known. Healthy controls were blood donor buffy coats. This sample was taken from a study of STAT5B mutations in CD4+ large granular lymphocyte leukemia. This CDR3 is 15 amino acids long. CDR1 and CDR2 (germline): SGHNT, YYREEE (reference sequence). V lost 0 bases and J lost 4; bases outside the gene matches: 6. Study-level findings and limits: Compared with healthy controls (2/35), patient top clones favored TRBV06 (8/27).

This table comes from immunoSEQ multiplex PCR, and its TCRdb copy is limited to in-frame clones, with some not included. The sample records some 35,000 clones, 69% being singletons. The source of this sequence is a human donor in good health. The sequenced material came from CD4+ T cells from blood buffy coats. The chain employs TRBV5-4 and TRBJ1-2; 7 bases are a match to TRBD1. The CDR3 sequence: CASSLGRTGAYGYTF. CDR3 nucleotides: TGTGCCAGCAGCTTGGGAAGGACAGGCGCCTATGGCTACACCTTC.